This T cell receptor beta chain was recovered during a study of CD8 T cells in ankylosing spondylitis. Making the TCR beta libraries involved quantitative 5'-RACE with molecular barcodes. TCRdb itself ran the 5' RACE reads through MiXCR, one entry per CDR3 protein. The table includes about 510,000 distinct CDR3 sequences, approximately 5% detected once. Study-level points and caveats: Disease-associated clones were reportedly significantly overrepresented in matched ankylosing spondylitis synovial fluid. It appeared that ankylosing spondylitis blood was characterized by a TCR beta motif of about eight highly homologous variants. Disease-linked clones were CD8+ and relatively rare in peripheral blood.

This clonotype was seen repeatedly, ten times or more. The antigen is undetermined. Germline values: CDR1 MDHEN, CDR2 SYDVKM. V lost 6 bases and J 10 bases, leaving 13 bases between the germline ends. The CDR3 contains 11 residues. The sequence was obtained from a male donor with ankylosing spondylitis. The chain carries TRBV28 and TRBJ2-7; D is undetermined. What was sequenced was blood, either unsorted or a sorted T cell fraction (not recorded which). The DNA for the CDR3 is TGTGCCAGCAGGACCCTTTCCGAACAGTACTTC. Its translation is CASRTLSEQYF.